Presented here are 19 T cell receptor beta chains from one specimen sequenced in a study of neurological immune-mediated disorders. A single record per CDR3 protein comes from TCRdb applying MiXCR to the 5' RACE reads. The data contain around 60,000 distinct CDR3 sequences, under 3.5% of them singletons. Sequencing was done on a sample of PBMCs. The receptor source for this set is a woman aged 60-75 years with multiple sclerosis.

For this clonotype: A much larger clone sits a single nucleotide away, making a read error possible. The chain carries TRBV10-3 and TRBJ1-1, with D uncertain. The V end was cut by 6 bases, the J end by 0 bases, with 8 bases between. Germline V gene data show CDR1 as ENHRY and CDR2 as SYGVKD. The length of the CDR3 is 13 residues. In DNA form, the CDR3 reads TGTGCCATCAGGGGAAGCATGAACACTGAAGCTTTCTTT. The encoded protein is CAIRGSMNTEAFF.

In this sample, this clonotype turned up many times. The chain uses TRBV7-9 and TRBJ2-2, with 12 nucleotides matching TRBD1. V lost 5 bases to trimming and J lost 7 bases; unmatched junction nucleotides: 8. Germline V CDR1 and CDR2: SEHNR, FQNEAQ (reference sequence). This CDR3 is 16 amino acids long. The CDR3 sequence is CASSPGTGGSYGELFF. For the CDR3, the DNA is TGTGCCAGCAGCCCTGGGACAGGGGGCAGTTACGGGGAGCTGTTTTTT.

This clonotype was counted many times. V and J are TRBV7-8 and TRBJ2-2; TRBD2 matches 7 bases. This CDR3 contains 15 residues. Trimming took 5 bases from V and 4 from J; bases not matched to a gene: 7. Looked up from germline, CDR1 is SGHVS and CDR2 is FQNEAQ. In nucleotides, the CDR3 is TGTGCCAGCAGCCCGGGCCCGGGGGGCACCGGGGAGCTGTTTTTT. This translates into CASSPGPGGTGELFF.

This clonotype was counted ten times or more. CDR3 loop: CASALTRGTGELFF. CDR3 DNA sequence: TGTGCCAGCGCCCTCACGCGGGGCACCGGGGAGCTGTTTTTT. The chain links TRBV7-2 to TRBJ2-2, with D possibly being TRBD2 (6 bases). Trimming cost V 8 bases and J 4 bases, with 14 bases left between them. CDR3 length: 14 amino acids. CDR1 and CDR2 from the germline V gene are SGHTA and FQGNSA.

This clonotype was seen only a few times. The chain joins TRBV9 to TRBJ2-3, with 11 bases that match TRBD2. Germline trimming cut 3 bases from V and 3 bases from J; bases unmatched to any gene: 6. The CDR3 has 16 residues. Germline loops: CDR1 SGDLS, CDR2 YYNGEE. The CDR3 DNA reads as TGTGCCAGCAGCGGTAGCGGGAGGGTGTTGACAGATACGCAGTATTTT. Residues: CASSGSGRVLTDTQYF.

This clonotype was observed a single time. One end of the junction is discordant with germline, which a read error may explain. V gene TRBV4-1 combines with J gene TRBJ2-3, with D possibly matching TRBD2 (5 bases). The germline gives CDR1 MGHRA, CDR2 YSYEKL. The CDR3 totals 17 residues. CDR3 DNA sequence: TGCGCCAGCAGTCAAGACCGACGGGGAACTAGCACAGATACGCAGTATTTT. Translated: CASSQDRRGTSTDTQYF.

This clonotype was observed at least ten times. Here the CDR3 reads CASSFGTNQPQHF. The CDR3 coding sequence is TGTGCCAGCAGTTTTGGGACCAATCAGCCCCAGCATTTT. The chain couples TRBV12-3 or TRBV12-4 to TRBJ1-5, with a weak D call TRBD1 (5 bases). V dropped 3 bases and J dropped 3 bases, with 6 bases sitting between them. CDR3 size: 13 residues.

Remarks on this clonotype: This may arise from a read error, as a much more abundant clone is one base away. The J gene is TRBJ2-1, the V gene TRBV20-1; D is possibly TRBD2 (5 bases). CDR1 DFQATT and CDR2 SNEGSKA come from the germline V gene (reference sequence). CDR3 length: 13 residues. CDR3 in DNA: TGCAGTGCTCTTAATAGCGACCACAATGCGCAGTTCTTC. Translating it yields CSALNSDHNAQFF.

At least ten counts were recorded for this clonotype. The chain has TRBV20-1 and TRBJ2-1; TRBD2 aligns across 9 bases. The ends lost 6 bases at V and 1 base at J; junction bases unmatched: 4. The CDR3 length is 14 residues. CDR1 and CDR2 (germline): DFQATT, SNEGSKA (reference sequence). This chain's CDR3 is CSAETSGSYNEQFF. CDR3 in DNA: TGCAGTGCGGAGACTAGCGGATCCTACAATGAGCAGTTCTTC.

This clonotype appeared many times. The chain combines TRBV29-1 with TRBJ2-3; a possible D gene is TRBD1 (6 bases). The germline V and J ends were trimmed by 3 bases and 7 bases, with 8 bases remaining between them. Germline lookup yields CDR1 SQVTM and CDR2 ANQGSEA. The CDR3 loop spans 11 amino acids. The CDR3 here is CSVDRGYTQYF. The DNA of the CDR3 is TGCAGCGTTGACAGGGGATATACGCAGTATTTT.

This clonotype was detected many times. This sequence joins TRBV3-1 and TRBJ2-2; no clear D gene. This CDR3 region has 12 residues. V gave up 4 bases and J gave up 6 bases, with 6 bases separating them. Looked up from germline, CDR1 is LGHDT and CDR2 is YNNKEL (reference sequence). The CDR3 is CASSLVAGELFF. CDR3 coding DNA: TGTGCCAGCAGCCTTGTTGCCGGGGAGCTGTTTTTT.

At least ten counts were recorded for this clonotype. V gene TRBV10-3 combines with J gene TRBJ2-1, with a possible D match to TRBD2 (6 bases). This CDR3 is 12 amino acids long. V was shortened by 2 bases and J by 15 bases, with 14 bases between the two germline ends. From germline, CDR1 is ENHRY and CDR2 SYGVKD. DNA for the CDR3: TGTGCCATCAGTGAGGCCGGGGGAGGAGGGTTCTTC. Its protein is CAISEAGGGGFF.

This clonotype has ten or more counts. The chain links TRBV5-1 to TRBJ2-3, with unresolved D. Deletions cut 5 bases from V and 3 bases from J, with 10 bases between. The CDR3 has 13 residues. Germline V gene lookup returns CDR1 SGHRS and CDR2 YFSETQ. In DNA form, the CDR3 reads TGCGCCAGCAGGCCTAGGGATACAGATACGCAGTATTTT. Translation gives CASRPRDTDTQYF.

There are many counts of this clonotype. CDR3 nucleotides: TGCAGCATTCAGACCACACTGCTCAACCAGCCCCAGCATTTT. Residues: CSIQTTLLNQPQHF. The genes are TRBV20-1 and TRBJ1-5; D is unclear. The CDR3 loop spans 14 amino acids. Germline lookup yields CDR1 DFQATT and CDR2 SNEGSKA (reference sequence).

This clonotype was found many times. The chain recombines TRBV6-2 or TRBV6-3 with TRBJ2-7; D gene uncertain. V dropped 3 bases and J dropped 2 bases, with 14 bases sitting between them. The V gene's germline CDR1 is MNHEY and CDR2 SVGEGT. This CDR3 spans 15 amino acids. This CDR3 reads CASSYWVTTAYEQYF. The CDR3 coding sequence is TGTGCCAGCAGTTATTGGGTCACCACCGCCTACGAGCAGTACTTC.

This clonotype was detected many times. This chain connects TRBV27 to TRBJ2-2; D remains unclear. Looked up from germline, CDR1 is MNHEY and CDR2 is SMNVEV (reference sequence). V was shortened by 2 bases and J by 1 base, with 5 bases between the two germline ends. This CDR3 spans 14 amino acids. CDR3 in amino acids: CASSLRRNTGELFF. The DNA of the CDR3 is TGTGCCAGCAGTTTACGGCGGAACACCGGGGAGCTGTTTTTT.

This clonotype occurred many times. V is TRBV5-1 and J is TRBJ2-7; TRBD2 matches at 9 bases. Germline V gene data show CDR1 as SGHRS and CDR2 as YFSETQ. CDR3 size: 14 residues. With 7 bases clipped from V and 5 bases from J, the junction kept 10 bases outside the gene matches. The CDR3, as DNA: TGCGCCAGCCGAGGCGGGAGGGCCTGGGACGAGCAGTACTTC. Translated, it gives CASRGGRAWDEQYF.

This clonotype has at least ten counts. The rearrangement joins TRBV7-3 to TRBJ2-1; D may be TRBD2 (5 bases). Per the germline V gene, CDR1 is SGHTA and CDR2 is FQGTGA. The V and J ends lost 2 bases and 1 base respectively, with 9 bases between them. CDR3 length equals 15 residues. DNA of the CDR3: TGTGCCAGCAGCTTAGGGCGGGCTTCCTACAATGAGCAGTTCTTC. As protein: CASSLGRASYNEQFF.

This clonotype has ten or more counts. The chain joins TRBV12-3 or TRBV12-4 to TRBJ1-3; D call uncertain. CDR3 length: 15 amino acids. The V end was cut by 6 bases, the J end by 0 bases, with 12 bases between. The CDR3 coding sequence is TGTGCCAGCAGCCGATTCGGTTACTCTGGAAACACCATATATTTT. Translated, it gives CASSRFGYSGNTIYF.